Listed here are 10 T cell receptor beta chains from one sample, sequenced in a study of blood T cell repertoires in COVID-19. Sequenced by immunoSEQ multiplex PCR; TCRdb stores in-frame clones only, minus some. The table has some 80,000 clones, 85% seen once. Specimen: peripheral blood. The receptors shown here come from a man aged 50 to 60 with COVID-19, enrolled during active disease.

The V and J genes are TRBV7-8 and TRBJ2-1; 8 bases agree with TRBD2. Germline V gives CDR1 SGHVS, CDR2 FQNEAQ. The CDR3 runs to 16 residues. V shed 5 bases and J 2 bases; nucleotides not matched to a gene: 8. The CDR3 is CASSRAGTRAYNEQFF. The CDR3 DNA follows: TGTGCCAGCAGCCGAGCCGGGACTAGGGCCTACAATGAGCAGTTCTTC.

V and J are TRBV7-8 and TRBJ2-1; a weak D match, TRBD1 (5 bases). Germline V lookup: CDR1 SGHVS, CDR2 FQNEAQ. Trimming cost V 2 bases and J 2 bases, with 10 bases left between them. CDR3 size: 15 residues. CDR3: CASSLKGAPYNEQFF. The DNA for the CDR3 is TGTGCCAGCAGCTTAAAAGGGGCCCCCTACAATGAGCAGTTCTTC.

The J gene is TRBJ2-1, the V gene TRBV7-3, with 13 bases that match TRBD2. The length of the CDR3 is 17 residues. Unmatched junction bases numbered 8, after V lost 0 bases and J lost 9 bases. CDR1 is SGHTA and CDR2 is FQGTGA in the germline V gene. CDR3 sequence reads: CASSLTPRTSGRTEQFF. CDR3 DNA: TGTGCCAGCAGCTTAACCCCCCGGACTAGCGGGAGAACTGAGCAGTTCTTC.

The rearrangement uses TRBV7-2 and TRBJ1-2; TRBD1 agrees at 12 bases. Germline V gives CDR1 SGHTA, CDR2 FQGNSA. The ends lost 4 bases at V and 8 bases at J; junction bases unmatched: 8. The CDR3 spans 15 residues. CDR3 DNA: TGTGCCAGCAGCTACCCGGGACAGGGGGCGCTGGGCTACACCTTC. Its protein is CASSYPGQGALGYTF. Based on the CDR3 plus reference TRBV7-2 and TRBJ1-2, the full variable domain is GAGVSQSPSNKVTEKGKDVELRCDPISGHTALYWYRQSLGQGLEFLIYFQGNSAPDKSGLPSDRFSAERTGGSVSTLTIQRTQQEDSAVYLCASSYPGQGALGYTFGSGTRLTVV.

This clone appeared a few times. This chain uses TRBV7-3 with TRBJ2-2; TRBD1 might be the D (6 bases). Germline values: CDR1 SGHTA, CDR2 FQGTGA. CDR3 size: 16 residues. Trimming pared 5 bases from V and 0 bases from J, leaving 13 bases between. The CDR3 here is CASSLQGLTNTGELFF. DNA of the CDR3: TGTGCCAGCAGCCTACAGGGCCTCACGAACACCGGGGAGCTGTTTTTT.

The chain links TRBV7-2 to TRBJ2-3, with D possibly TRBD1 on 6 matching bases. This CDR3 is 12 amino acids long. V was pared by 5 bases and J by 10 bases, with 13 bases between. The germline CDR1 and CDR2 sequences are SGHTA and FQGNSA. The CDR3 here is CASSRRGGSQYF. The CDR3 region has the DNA TGTGCCAGCAGCCGAAGAGGGGGTTCGCAGTATTTT. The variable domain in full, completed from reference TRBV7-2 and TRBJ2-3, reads GAGVSQSPSNKVTEKGKDVELRCDPISGHTALYWYRQSLGQGLEFLIYFQGNSAPDKSGLPSDRFSAERTGGSVSTLTIQRTQQEDSAVYLCASSRRGGSQYFGPGTRLTVL.

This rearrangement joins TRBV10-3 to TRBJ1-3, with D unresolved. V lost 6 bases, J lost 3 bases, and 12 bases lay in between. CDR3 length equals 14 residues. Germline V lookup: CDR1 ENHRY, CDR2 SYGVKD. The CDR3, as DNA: TGTGCCATCAGAGACATCTTAGGTGGAAACACCATATATTTT. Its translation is CAIRDILGGNTIYF.

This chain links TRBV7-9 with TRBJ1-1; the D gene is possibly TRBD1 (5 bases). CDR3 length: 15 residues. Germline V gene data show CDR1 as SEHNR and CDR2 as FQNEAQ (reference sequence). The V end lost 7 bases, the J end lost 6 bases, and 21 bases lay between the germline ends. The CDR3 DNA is TGTGCCAGCACCCGTAGGGAGCGGGGGGTCGCTGAAGCTTTCTTT. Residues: CASTRRERGVAEAFF. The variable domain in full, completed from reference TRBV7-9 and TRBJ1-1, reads DTGVSQNPRHKITKRGQNVTFRCDPISEHNRLYWYRQTLGQGPEFLTYFQNEAQLEKSRLLSDRFSAERPKGSFSTLEIQRTEQGDSAMYLCASTRRERGVAEAFFGQGTRLTVV.

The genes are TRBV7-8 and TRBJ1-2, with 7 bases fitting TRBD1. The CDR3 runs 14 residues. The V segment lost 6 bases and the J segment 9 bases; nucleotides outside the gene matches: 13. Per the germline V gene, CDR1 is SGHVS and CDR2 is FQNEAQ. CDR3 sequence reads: CASRPPGQTISYTF. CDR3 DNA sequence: TGTGCCAGCAGGCCCCCGGGACAGACCATAAGCTACACCTTC.

CDR3 in amino acids: CASSERNYGYTF. The CDR3 nucleotides read TGCGCCAGCAGCGAGAGAAACTATGGCTACACCTTC. The chain couples TRBV5-1 to TRBJ1-2; D unclear. The germline V gene encodes CDR1 SGHRS and CDR2 YFSETQ. CDR3 length equals 12 residues. Trimming took off 4 bases at V and 2 bases at J, with 6 bases between the two ends.